This T cell receptor (beta chain) derives from a study of cytomegalovirus exposure and HLA in healthy donors. A note on this clone: Antigen specificity is unknown.

Primers for the PCR totalled 60 Vbeta and 13 Jbeta. The assay was immunoSEQ multiplex PCR, and TCRdb's table has in-frame clones only and misses some. This sample yields approximately 250,000 clones, of which just under 80% are seen a single time; around 0.44% belongs to the top ten. The CDR3 covers 12 residues. After removal of 5 bases from V and 16 bases from J, the junction contained 10 bases not matched to a gene. Germline assignment: CDR1 MNHEY and CDR2 SMNVEV (reference sequence). Study-level findings and limits: Some highly shared sequence variants likely arose as a pipeline artifact. Later analysis identified a missense DCLRE1C variant that was linked to TCR beta V- and J-gene trimming. Based on reports, TCR beta sequences accurately predicted HLA-A and HLA-B alleles for most subjects.

The chain recombines TRBV27 with TRBJ2-1, with 8 bases matching TRBD2. Sequencing input: PBMCs. The clonotype was recovered from a boy younger than 18 in good health and CMV-seronegative. The DNA for the CDR3 is TGTGCCAGCAGTATACTGGGCGGGGGGAACTTCTTC. It codes for CASSILGGGNFF.